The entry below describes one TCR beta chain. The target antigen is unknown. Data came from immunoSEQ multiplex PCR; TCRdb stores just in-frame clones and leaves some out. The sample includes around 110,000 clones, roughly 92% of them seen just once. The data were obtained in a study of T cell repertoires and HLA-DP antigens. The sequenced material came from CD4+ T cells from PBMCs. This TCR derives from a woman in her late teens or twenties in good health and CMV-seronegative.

The CDR3: CASSQFQGNEKLFF. CDR3 sequence (DNA): TGCGCCAGCAGCCAATTTCAGGGGAATGAAAAACTGTTTTTT. The rearrangement uses TRBV4-1 and TRBJ1-4; tentatively, D is TRBD1 (6 bases). Germline CDR1 reads MGHRA; CDR2 reads YSYEKL. With 2 bases removed from V and 5 bases from J, the gap between germline ends came to 9 bases. CDR3 size: 14 residues.